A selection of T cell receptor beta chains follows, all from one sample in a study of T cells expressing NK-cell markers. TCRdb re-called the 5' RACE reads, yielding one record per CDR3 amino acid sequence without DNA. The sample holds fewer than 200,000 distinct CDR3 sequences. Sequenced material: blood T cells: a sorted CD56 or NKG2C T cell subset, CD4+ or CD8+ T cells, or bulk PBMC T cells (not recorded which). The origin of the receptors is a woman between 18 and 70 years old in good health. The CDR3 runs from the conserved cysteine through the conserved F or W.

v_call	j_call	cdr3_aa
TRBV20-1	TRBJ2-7	CSARDLDGEAAFGAGGPYEQYF
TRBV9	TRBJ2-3	CASSVVPAMTRDLSTDTQYF
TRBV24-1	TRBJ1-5	CATSEGSGTRPQHF
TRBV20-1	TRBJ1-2	CSARRSGDYGYTF
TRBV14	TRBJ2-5	CASSPYRTGGQETQYF
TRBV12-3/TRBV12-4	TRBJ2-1	CASSLLIGGSYNEQFF
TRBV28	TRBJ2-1	CASSPTGDRDEAQFF
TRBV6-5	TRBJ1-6	CASSYQGAYNSPLHF
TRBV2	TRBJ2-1	CASLRLYNEQFF
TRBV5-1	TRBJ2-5	CASSSRGTAETQYF
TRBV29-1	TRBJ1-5	CSVGGMSQPQHF
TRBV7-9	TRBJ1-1	CASTPKGNTEAFF
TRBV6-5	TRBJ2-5	CASSYPFLTGVYQETQYF
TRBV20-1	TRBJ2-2	CSARDILDRGRFTGELFF
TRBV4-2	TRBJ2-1	CASSQHRDNEQFF
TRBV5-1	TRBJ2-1	CASSLLTSGRGEQFF
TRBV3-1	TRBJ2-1	CASSHRSWTGANEQFF
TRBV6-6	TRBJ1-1	CASSYEVTEAFF
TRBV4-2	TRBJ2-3	CASSQDFLDGTQYF
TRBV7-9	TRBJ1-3	CASSLVGPISGNTIYF
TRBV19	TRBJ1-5	CASSWTANQPQHF
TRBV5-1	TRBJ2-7	CASSSETLRIYEQYF
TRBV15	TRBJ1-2	CATSRVGTNYGYTF
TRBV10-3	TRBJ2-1	CAISESFTSGRVYNEQFF
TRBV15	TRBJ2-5	CATSFLKETQYF
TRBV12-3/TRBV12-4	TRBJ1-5	CANGMLGQGANNQPQHF
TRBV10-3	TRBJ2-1	CAIALAGGNEQFF
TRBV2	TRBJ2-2	CASIAGPWTGELFF
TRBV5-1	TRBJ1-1	CASTPGGGGTEAFF